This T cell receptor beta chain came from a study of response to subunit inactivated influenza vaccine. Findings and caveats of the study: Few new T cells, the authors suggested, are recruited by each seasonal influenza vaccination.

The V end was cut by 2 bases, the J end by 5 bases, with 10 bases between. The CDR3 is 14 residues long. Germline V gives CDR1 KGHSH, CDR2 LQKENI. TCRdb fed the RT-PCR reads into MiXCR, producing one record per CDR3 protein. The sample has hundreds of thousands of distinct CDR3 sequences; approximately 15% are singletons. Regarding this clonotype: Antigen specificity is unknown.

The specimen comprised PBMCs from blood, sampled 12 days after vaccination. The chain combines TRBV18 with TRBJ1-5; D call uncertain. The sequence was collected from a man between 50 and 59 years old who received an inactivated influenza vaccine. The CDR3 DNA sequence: TGTGCCAGCTCACCAGGGTTCTCGCATCAGCCCCAGCATTTT. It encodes CASSPGFSHQPQHF.